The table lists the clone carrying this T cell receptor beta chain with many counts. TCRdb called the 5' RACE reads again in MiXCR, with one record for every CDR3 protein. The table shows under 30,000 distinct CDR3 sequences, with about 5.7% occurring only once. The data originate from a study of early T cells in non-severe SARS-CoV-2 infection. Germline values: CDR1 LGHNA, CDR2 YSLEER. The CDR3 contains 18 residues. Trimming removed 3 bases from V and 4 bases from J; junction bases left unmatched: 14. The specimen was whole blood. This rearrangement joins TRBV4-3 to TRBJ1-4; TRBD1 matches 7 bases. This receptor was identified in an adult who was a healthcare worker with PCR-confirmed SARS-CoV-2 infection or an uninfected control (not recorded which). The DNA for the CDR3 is TGCGCCAGCAGCCAGGACTTATCGGCGACAGGGAATAATGAAAAACTGTTTTTT. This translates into CASSQDLSATGNNEKLFF.